This T cell receptor beta chain is drawn from a study of T cells in Graves' hyperthyroidism and ophthalmopathy. RNA transcripts served as the template for amplifying TCR beta CDR3 regions. When the TCR CDR3 underwent first-round RT-PCR, the HTBI primer set was used. A single record per CDR3 protein comes from TCRdb applying MiXCR to the multiplex PCR reads. The sample includes some 370,000 distinct CDR3 sequences, about 14% of them seen just once. This clonotype was detected only a few times. The junction had 7 bases not matched to a gene; V was cut back by 6 bases and J by 7 bases. Germline CDR1 LNHNV, CDR2 YYDKDF (reference sequence). The CDR3 is made up of 14 amino acids.

The chain recombines TRBV15 with TRBJ2-2; 8 bases are shared with TRBD1. The sequencing sample was made of blood. The clonotype originates from a man between 50 and 59 years old with Graves' ophthalmopathy. The CDR3 DNA reads TGTGCCACCAGTCAGGACAGGGTCGGCGGGGAGCTGTTTTTT. It encodes CATSQDRVGGELFF.